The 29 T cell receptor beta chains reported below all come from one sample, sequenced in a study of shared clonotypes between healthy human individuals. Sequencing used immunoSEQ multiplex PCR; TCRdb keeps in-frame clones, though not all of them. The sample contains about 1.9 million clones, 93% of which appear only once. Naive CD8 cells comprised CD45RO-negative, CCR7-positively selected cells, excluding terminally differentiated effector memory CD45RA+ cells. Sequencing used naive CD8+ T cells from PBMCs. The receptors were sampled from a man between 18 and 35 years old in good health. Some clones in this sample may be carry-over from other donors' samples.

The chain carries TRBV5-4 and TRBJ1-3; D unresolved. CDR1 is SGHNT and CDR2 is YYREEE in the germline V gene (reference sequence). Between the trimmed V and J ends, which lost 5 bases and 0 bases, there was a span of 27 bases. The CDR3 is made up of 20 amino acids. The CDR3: CASSHDLNPSPMPSGNTIYF. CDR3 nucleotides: TGTGCCAGCAGTCATGACCTTAACCCGTCACCCATGCCCTCTGGAAACACCATATATTTT.

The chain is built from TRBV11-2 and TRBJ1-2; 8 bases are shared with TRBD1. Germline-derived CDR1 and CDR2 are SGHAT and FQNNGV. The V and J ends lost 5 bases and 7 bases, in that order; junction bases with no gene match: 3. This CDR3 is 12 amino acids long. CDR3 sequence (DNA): TGTGCCAGCAGCCCGGACAGGGTTGGCTACACCTTC. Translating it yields CASSPDRVGYTF. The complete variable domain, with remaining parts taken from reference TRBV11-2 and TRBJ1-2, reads EAGVAQSPRYKIIEKRQSVAFWCNPISGHATLYWYQQILGQGPKLLIQFQNNGVVDDSQLPKDRFSAERLKGVDSTLKIQPAKLEDSAVYLCASSPDRVGYTFGSGTRLTVV.

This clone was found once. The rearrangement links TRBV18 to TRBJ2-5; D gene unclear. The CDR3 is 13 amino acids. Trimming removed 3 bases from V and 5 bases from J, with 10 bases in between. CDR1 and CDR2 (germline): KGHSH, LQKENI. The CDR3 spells CASSPSSLETQYF. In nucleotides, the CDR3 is TGTGCCAGCTCACCCTCATCTCTTGAGACCCAGTACTTC.

Written as DNA, the CDR3 is TGTGCCAGCAGCTCAGGACTAGCGGGAGGGCGTAAGACCCAGTACTTC. Translated, it gives CASSSGLAGGRKTQYF. The rearrangement joins TRBV13 to TRBJ2-5; 15 nucleotides match TRBD2. Trimming at V came to 4 bases and at J to 6 bases, leaving 6 bases not matched to a gene. Germline CDR1 is PRHDT and CDR2 is FYEKMQ (reference sequence). CDR3 length: 16 residues.

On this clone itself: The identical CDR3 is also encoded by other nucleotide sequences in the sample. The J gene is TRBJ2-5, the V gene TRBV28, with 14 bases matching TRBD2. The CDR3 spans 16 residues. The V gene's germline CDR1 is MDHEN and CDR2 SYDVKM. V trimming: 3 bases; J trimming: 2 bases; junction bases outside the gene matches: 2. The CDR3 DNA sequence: TGTGCCAGCAGTTTGGGACTAGCGGGGGTACAAGAGACCCAGTACTTC. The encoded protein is CASSLGLAGVQETQYF.

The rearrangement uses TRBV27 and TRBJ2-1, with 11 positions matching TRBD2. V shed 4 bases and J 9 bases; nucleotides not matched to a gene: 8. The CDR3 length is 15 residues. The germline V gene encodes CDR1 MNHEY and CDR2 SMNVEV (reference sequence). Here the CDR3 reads CASSWFSGRDGEQFF. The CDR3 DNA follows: TGTGCCAGCAGTTGGTTTAGCGGGAGGGACGGTGAGCAGTTCTTC.

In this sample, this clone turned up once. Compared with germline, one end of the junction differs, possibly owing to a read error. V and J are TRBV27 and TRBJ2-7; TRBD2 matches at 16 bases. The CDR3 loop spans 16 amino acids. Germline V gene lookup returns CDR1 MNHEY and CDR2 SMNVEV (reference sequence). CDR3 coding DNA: TGTGCCAGCAGTCTATCGGGACTAGCGGGAGGGTACGAGCAGTACTTC. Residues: CASSLSGLAGGYEQYF.

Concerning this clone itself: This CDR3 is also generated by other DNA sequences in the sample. CDR3: CASSLLAGGGEQYF. In DNA, the CDR3 is TGCGCCAGCAGCTTGTTGGCGGGAGGGGGCGAGCAGTACTTC. This chain joins TRBV5-1 and TRBJ2-7; TRBD2 matches at 9 bases. Per germline, CDR1 SGHRS and CDR2 YFSETQ. Trimming took 1 base from V and 6 from J; bases not matched to a gene: 5. The CDR3 covers 14 residues.

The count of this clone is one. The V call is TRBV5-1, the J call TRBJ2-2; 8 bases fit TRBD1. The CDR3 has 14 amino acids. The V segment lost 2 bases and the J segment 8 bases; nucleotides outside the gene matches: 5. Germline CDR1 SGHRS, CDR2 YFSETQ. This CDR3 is CASSFPGGGGELFF. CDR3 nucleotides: TGCGCCAGCAGCTTCCCAGGGGGCGGAGGGGAGCTGTTTTTT.

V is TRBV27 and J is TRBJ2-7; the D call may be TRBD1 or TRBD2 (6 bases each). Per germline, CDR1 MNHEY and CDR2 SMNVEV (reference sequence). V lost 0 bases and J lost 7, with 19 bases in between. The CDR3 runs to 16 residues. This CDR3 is CASSLSKGTGREEQYF. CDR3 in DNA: TGTGCCAGCAGTTTATCTAAGGGTACAGGGCGGGAAGAGCAGTACTTC.

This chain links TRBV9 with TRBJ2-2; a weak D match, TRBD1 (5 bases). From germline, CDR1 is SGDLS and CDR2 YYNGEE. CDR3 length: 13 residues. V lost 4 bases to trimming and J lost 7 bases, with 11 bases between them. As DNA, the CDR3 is TGTGCCAGCAGCCTCGGACAAATCGGGGAGCTGTTTTTT. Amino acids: CASSLGQIGELFF. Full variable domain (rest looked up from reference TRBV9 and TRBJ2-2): DSGVTQTPKHLITATGQRVTLRCSPRSGDLSVYWYQQSLDQGLQFLIQYYNGEERAKGNILERFSAQQFPDLHSELNLSSLELGDSALYFCASSLGQIGELFFGEGSRLTVL.

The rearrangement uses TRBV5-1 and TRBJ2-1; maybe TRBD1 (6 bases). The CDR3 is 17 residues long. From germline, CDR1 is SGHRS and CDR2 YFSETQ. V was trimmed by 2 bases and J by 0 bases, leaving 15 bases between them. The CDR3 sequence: CASSFTGTRSSYNEQFF. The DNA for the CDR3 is TGCGCCAGCAGCTTTACCGGGACACGGAGCTCCTACAATGAGCAGTTCTTC.

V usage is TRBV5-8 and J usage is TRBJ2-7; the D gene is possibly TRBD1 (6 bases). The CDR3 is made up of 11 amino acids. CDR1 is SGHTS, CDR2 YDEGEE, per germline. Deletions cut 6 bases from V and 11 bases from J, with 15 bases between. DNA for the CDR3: TGTGCCAGCAACAGGGACCCCCGGAAGTACTTC. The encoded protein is CASNRDPRKYF. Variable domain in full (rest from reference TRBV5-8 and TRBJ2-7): EAGVTQSPTHLIKTRGQQATLRCSPISGHTSVYWYQQALGLGLQFLLWYDEGEERNRGNFPPRFSGRQFPNYSSELNVNALELEDSALYLCASNRDPRKYFGPGTRLTVT.

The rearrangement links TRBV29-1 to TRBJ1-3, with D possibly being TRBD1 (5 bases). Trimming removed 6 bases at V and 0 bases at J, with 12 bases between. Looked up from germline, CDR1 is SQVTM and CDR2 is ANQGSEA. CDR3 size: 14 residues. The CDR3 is CSVIGTLSGNTIYF. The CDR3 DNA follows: TGCAGCGTAATCGGGACCCTCTCTGGAAACACCATATATTTT.

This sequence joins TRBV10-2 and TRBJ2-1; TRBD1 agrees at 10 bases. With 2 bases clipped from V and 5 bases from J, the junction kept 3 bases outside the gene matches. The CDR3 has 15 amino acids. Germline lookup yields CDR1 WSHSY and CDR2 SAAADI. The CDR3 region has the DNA TGCGCCAGCAGTGAGGACAGGGGGCCTAACAATGAGCAGTTCTTC. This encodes CASSEDRGPNNEQFF.

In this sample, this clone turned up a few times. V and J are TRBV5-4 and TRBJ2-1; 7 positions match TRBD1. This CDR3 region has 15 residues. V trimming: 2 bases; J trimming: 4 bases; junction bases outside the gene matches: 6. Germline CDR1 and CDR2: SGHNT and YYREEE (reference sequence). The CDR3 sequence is CASSFGQVPYNEQFF. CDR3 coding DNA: TGTGCCAGCAGCTTTGGACAGGTCCCTTACAATGAGCAGTTCTTC.

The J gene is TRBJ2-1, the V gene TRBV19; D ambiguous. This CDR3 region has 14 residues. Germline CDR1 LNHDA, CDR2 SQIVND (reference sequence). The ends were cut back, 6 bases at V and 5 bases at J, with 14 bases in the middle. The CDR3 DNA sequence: TGTGCCAGTAGCCCCGAGGCAGCAAACAATGAGCAGTTCTTC. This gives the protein CASSPEAANNEQFF. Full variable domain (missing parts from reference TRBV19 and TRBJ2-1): DGGITQSPKYLFRKEGQNVTLSCEQNLNHDAMYWYRQDPGQGLRLIYYSQIVNDFQKGDIAEGYSVSREKKESFPLTVTSAQKNPTAFYLCASSPEAANNEQFFGPGTRLTVL.

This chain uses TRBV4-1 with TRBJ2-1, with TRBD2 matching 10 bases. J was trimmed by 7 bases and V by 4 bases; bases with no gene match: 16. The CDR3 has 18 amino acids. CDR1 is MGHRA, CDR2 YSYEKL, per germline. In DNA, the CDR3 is TGCGCCAGCAGCCCGAGTCGCTTTCAAGCGGGAGGGCCGAATGAGCAGTTCTTC. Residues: CASSPSRFQAGGPNEQFF.

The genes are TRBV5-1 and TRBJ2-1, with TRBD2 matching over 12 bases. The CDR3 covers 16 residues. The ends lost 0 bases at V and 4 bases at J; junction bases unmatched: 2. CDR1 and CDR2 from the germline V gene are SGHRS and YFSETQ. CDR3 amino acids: CASSLGTSGIYNEQFF. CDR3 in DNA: TGCGCCAGCAGCTTGGGGACTAGCGGGATATACAATGAGCAGTTCTTC.

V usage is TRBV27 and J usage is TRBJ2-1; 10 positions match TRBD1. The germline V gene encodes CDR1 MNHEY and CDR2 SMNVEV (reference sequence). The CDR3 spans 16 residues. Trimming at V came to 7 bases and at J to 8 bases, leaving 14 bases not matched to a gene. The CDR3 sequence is CASIDAAGQGFHEQFF. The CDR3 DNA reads TGTGCCAGCATCGATGCCGCGGGACAGGGGTTCCATGAGCAGTTCTTC.

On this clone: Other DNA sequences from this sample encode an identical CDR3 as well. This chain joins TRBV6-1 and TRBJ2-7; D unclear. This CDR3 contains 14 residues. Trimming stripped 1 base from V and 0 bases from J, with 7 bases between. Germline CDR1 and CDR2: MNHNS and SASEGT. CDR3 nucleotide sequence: TGTGCCAGCAGTGAAGGCAGGAGCTCCTACGAGCAGTACTTC. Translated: CASSEGRSSYEQYF.

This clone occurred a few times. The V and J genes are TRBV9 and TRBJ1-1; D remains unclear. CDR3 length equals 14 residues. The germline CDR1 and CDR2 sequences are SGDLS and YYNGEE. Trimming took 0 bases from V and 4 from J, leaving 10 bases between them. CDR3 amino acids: CASSVARYSTEAFF. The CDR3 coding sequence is TGTGCCAGCAGCGTAGCGAGGTACAGCACTGAAGCTTTCTTT.

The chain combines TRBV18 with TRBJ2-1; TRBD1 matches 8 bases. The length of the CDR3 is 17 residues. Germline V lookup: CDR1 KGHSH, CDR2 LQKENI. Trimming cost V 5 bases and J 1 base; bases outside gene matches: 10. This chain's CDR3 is CASSTRTGSLSYNEQFF. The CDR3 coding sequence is TGTGCCAGCTCAACCCGGACAGGGTCCCTTTCCTACAATGAGCAGTTCTTC.

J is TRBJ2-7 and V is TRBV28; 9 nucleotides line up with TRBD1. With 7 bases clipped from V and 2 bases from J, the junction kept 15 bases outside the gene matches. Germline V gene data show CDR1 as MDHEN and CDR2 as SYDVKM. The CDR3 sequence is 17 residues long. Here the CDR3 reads CASTSGPLGQGTYEQYF. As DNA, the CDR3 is TGTGCCAGCACCTCAGGTCCCCTGGGACAGGGAACCTACGAGCAGTACTTC.

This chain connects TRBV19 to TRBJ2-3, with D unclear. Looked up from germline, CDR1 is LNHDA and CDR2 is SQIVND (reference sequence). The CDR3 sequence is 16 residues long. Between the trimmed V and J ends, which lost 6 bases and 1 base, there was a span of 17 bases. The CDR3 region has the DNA TGTGCCAGTAGCCCTCGTGCAGTTTCGGGCACAGATACGCAGTATTTT. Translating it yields CASSPRAVSGTDTQYF.

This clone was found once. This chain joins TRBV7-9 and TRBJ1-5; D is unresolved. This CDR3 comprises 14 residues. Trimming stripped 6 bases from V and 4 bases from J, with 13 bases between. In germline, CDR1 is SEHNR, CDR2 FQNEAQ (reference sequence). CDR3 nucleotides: TGTGCCAGCAGTCCGGGGTCCCAAAATCAGCCCCAGCATTTT. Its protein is CASSPGSQNQPQHF.

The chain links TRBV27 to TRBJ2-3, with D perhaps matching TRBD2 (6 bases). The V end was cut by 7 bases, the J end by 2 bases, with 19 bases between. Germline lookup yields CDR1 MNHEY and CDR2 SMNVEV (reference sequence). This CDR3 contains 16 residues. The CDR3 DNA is TGTGCCAGCAAGTCCAACTTGGAGGGACTCACAGATACGCAGTATTTT. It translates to CASKSNLEGLTDTQYF.

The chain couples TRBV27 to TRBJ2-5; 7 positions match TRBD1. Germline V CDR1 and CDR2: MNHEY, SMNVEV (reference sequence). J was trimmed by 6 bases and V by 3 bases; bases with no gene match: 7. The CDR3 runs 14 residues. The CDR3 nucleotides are TGTGCCAGCAGTTTGACAGGGCTGGGAAAGACCCAGTACTTC. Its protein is CASSLTGLGKTQYF.

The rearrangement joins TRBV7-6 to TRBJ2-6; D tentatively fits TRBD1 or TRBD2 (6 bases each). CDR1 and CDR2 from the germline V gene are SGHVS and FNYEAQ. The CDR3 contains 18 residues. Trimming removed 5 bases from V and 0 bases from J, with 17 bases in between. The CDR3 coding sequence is TGTGCCAGCAGCCGGGAGCGACAGGCGAGCTCTGGGGCCAACGTCCTGACTTTC. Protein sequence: CASSRERQASSGANVLTF.